This T cell receptor beta chain was sequenced in a study of blood T cell repertoires in COVID-19. This CDR3 has 13 residues. The V gene's germline CDR1 is MNHEY and CDR2 SMNVEV (reference sequence). Trimming pared 4 bases from V and 7 bases from J, leaving 13 bases between. Method: immunoSEQ multiplex PCR; TCRdb's copy keeps in-frame clones and lacks some. The sample carries about 330,000 clones, about 87% recorded once. Sequenced sample: PBMCs or T cells enriched from blood (not recorded which). The TCR sequence derives from a woman between 25 and 40 years old who had recovered from COVID-19. The genes are TRBV27 and TRBJ1-1; D call uncertain. The CDR3 DNA reads TGTGCCAGCAGTTCCTCCATGGAGGTTGAAGCTTTCTTT. Its protein is CASSSSMEVEAFF.